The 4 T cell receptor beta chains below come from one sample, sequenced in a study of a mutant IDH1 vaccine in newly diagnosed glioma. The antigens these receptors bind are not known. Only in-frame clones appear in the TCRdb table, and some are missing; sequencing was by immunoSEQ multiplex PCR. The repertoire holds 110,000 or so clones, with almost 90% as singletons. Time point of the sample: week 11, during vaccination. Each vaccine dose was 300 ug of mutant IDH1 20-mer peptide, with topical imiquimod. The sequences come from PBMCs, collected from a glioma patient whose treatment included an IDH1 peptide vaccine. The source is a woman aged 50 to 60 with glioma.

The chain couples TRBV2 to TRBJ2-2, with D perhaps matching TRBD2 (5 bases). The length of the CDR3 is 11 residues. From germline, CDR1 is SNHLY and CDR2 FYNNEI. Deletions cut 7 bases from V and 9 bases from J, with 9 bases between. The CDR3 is CASKEVRELFF. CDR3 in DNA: TGTGCCAGCAAGGAGGTCCGGGAGCTGTTTTTT.

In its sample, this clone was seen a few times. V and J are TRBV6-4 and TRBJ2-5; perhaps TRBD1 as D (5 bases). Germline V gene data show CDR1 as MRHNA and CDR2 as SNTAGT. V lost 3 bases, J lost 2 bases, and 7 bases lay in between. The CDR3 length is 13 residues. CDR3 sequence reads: CASSEQAQETQYF. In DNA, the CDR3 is TGTGCCAGCAGTGAACAGGCTCAAGAGACCCAGTACTTC.

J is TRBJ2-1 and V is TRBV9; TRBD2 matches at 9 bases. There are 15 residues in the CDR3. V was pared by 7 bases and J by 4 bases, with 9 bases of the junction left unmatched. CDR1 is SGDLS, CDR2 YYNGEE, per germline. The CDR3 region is CASSSTSGIYNEQFF. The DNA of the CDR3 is TGTGCCAGCTCCTCGACTAGCGGTATTTACAATGAGCAGTTCTTC.

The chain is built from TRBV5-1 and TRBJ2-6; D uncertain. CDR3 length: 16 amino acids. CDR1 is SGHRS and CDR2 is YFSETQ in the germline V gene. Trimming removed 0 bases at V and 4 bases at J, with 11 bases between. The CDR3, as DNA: TGCGCCAGCAGCTTGGGGCCAAGGGTCGGGGCCAACGTCCTGACTTTC. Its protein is CASSLGPRVGANVLTF.